The 19 T cell receptor beta chains presented below share a single source sample, sequenced in a study of CXCR3-negative and CXCR3-positive naive CD8 T cells. The libraries of TRB cDNA were prepared using 5' RACE with UMI labels. TCRdb reprocessed the 5' RACE reads, with one entry per CDR3 protein and no DNA. The sample includes approximately 100,000 distinct CDR3 sequences. Input material: naive CXCR3- CD8+ T cells from blood. As to subset: CD45RO-CCR7+CD27+CD95- naive CD8+ T cells lacking CXCR3 (TNR3-). These receptors were taken from a human donor in good health. Some clones in this sample may be carry-over from other donors' samples.

J is TRBJ1-2 and V is TRBV4-2. Germline lookup yields CDR1 LGHNA and CDR2 YNFKEQ. This CDR3 is 16 amino acids long. The CDR3: CASSHQDGDSNYGYTF.

This chain connects TRBV7-8 to TRBJ1-5. CDR3 length: 15 residues. From germline, CDR1 is SGHVS and CDR2 FQNEAQ. CDR3 loop: CASSFERSGTQPQHF.

The genes are TRBV28 and TRBJ1-1. Germline CDR1 reads MDHEN; CDR2 reads SYDVKM. The CDR3 spans 13 residues. The CDR3 region is CASSFATNTEAFF.

V gene TRBV20-1 combines with J gene TRBJ2-7; no DNA is available, so the TRBD1 call from TCRdb remains unchecked. CDR3 length equals 14 residues. Germline lookup yields CDR1 DFQATT and CDR2 SNEGSKA (reference sequence). The CDR3 loop reads CSASDRVRSYEQYF.

The rearrangement links TRBV2 to TRBJ2-3; TCRdb lists TRBD1, though no DNA is available to test this call. The germline gives CDR1 SNHLY, CDR2 FYNNEI. There are 14 residues in the CDR3. This chain's CDR3 is CASSEPGGSDTQYF.

The gene calls are TRBV29-1 and TRBJ1-1; the D gene TCRdb calls, TRBD1, cannot be checked with no DNA. CDR1 and CDR2 (germline): SQVTM, ANQGSEA. The CDR3 is 12 residues long. The CDR3 reads CSVEDGATEAFF.

The chain combines TRBV24-1 with TRBJ2-5; TCRdb calls TRBD1, which cannot be checked without DNA. The CDR3 totals 15 residues. CDR1 is KGHDR and CDR2 is SFDVKD in the germline V gene. CDR3 in amino acids: CATSDLRGGGETQYF.

This chain uses TRBV2 with TRBJ2-1; absent DNA, TCRdb's TRBD1 call cannot be checked. The germline V gene has CDR1 SNHLY and CDR2 FYNNEI. The CDR3 is 17 amino acids. The CDR3 loop is CASRAGTGGQSRNEQFF.

The chain uses TRBV11-3 and TRBJ1-1; without DNA, the TCRdb call of TRBD1 cannot be checked. This CDR3 contains 16 residues. Germline-derived CDR1 and CDR2 are SGHNT and YENEEA. CDR3 sequence: CASSRQSGHSNTEAFF.

Here the CDR3 reads CASSQGLAGEQYF. This chain links TRBV14 with TRBJ2-7; TCRdb gives TRBD2 as the D gene, but with no DNA this cannot be confirmed. Germline values: CDR1 SGHDN, CDR2 FVKESK. CDR3 length equals 13 residues. The full variable domain, rest sourced from reference TRBV14 and TRBJ2-7, is EAGVTQFPSHSVIEKGQTVTLRCDPISGHDNLYWYRRVMGKEIKFLLHFVKESKQDESGMPNNRFLAERTGGTYSTLKVQPAELEDSGVYFCASSQGLAGEQYFGPGTRLTVT.

This chain joins TRBV29-1 and TRBJ2-2; TCRdb's D call of TRBD2 is untestable without DNA. Germline-derived CDR1 and CDR2 are SQVTM and ANQGSEA. CDR3 length equals 15 residues. CDR3 in amino acids: CSVEEAGAPTGELFF.

This rearrangement joins TRBV20-1 to TRBJ2-1; TCRdb's assignment of TRBD1 cannot be checked, as there is no DNA. The CDR3 loop spans 13 amino acids. CDR1 and CDR2 (germline): DFQATT, SNEGSKA (reference sequence). The CDR3 sequence is CSARDPGHNEQFF.

The V call is TRBV29-1, the J call TRBJ2-3; checking the TCRdb D call of TRBD1 is not possible without DNA. The CDR3 totals 15 residues. Germline V gene lookup returns CDR1 SQVTM and CDR2 ANQGSEA. CDR3 in amino acids: CSVEGTRGATDTQYF.

The rearrangement joins TRBV28 to TRBJ2-7; TCRdb lists TRBD2, though no DNA is available to test this call. The CDR3 consists of 13 residues. CDR1 and CDR2 (germline): MDHEN, SYDVKM. The CDR3 protein is CASWAGGLYEQYF.

The chain uses TRBV20-1 and TRBJ2-7; the TRBD2 assignment by TCRdb is unverifiable without DNA. Germline V CDR1 and CDR2: DFQATT, SNEGSKA (reference sequence). The CDR3 extends over 15 amino acids. This CDR3 reads CSAGIGGRAAYEQYF.

This chain links TRBV7-9 with TRBJ2-1; TCRdb gives TRBD2 as the D gene, but with no DNA this cannot be confirmed. CDR3 size: 16 residues. Looked up from germline, CDR1 is SEHNR and CDR2 is FQNEAQ (reference sequence). The CDR3 loop is CASSFVRENHYNEQFF. The full variable domain, its missing parts supplied by reference TRBV7-9 and TRBJ2-1, is DTGVSQNPRHKITKRGQNVTFRCDPISEHNRLYWYRQTLGQGPEFLTYFQNEAQLEKSRLLSDRFSAERPKGSFSTLEIQRTEQGDSAMYLCASSFVRENHYNEQFFGPGTRLTVL.

This sequence joins TRBV29-1 and TRBJ2-7. CDR1 SQVTM and CDR2 ANQGSEA come from the germline V gene. The CDR3 spans 13 residues. CDR3 loop: CSVGKSETYEQYF.

The gene calls are TRBV5-1 and TRBJ1-1. CDR3 length: 14 amino acids. Germline V lookup: CDR1 SGHRS, CDR2 YFSETQ. CDR3 amino acids: CASSPGLADTEAFF.

The V call is TRBV7-2, the J call TRBJ2-7; the TCRdb D gene call, TRBD2, has no DNA to confirm it. The V gene's germline CDR1 is SGHTA and CDR2 FQGNSA. The CDR3 runs to 14 residues. CDR3 sequence reads: CASSLLAWTYEQYF.